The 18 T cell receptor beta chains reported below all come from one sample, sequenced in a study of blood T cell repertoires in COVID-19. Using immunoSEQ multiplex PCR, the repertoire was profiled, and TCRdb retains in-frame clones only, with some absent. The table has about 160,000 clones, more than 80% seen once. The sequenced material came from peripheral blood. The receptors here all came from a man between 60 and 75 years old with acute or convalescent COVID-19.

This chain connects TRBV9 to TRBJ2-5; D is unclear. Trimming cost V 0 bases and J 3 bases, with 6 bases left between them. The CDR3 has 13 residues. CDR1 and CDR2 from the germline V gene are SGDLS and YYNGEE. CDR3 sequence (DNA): TGTGCCAGCAGCGTAGGTGGAGAAGAGACCCAGTACTTC. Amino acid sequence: CASSVGGEETQYF.

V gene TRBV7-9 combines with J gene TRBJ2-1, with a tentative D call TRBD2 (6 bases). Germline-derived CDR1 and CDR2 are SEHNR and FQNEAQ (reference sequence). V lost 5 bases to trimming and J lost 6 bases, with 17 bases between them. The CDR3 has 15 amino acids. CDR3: CASSRIGWGVNEQFF. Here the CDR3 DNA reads TGTGCCAGCAGCCGCATAGGTTGGGGGGTCAATGAGCAGTTCTTC.

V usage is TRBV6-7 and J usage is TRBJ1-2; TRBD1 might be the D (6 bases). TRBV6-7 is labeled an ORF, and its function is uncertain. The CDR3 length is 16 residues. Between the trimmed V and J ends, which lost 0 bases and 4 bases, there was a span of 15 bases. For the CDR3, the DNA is TGTGCCAGCAGTTACTCGTCAACAGGGACGGGCTATGGCTACACCTTC. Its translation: CASSYSSTGTGYGYTF.

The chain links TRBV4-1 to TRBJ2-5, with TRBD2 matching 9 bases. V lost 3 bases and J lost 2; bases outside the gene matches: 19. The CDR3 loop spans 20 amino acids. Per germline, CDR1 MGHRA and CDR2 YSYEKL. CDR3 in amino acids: CASSHPPPGGGAGNQETQYF. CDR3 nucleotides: TGCGCCAGCAGCCACCCCCCGCCTGGCGGGGGGGCAGGGAATCAAGAGACCCAGTACTTC.

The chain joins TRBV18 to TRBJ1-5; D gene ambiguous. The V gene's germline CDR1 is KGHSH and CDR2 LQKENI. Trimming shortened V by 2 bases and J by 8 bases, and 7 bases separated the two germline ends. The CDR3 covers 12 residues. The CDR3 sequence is CASSPGGKPQHF. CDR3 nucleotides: TGTGCCAGCTCACCAGGCGGAAAGCCCCAGCATTTT. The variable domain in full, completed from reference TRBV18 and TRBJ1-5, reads NAGVMQNPRHLVRRRGQEARLRCSPMKGHSHVYWYRQLPEEGLKFMVYLQKENIIDESGMPKERFSAEFPKEGPSILRIQQVVRGDSAAYFCASSPGGKPQHFGDGTRLSIL.

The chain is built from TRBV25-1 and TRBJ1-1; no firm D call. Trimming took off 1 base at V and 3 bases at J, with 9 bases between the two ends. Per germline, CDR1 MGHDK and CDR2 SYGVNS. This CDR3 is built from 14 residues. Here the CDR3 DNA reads TGTGCCAGCAGTGAATCTAGGTTTTACACTGAAGCTTTCTTT. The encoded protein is CASSESRFYTEAFF.

Here the CDR3 reads CASSQALRTEYGYTF. The CDR3 DNA reads as TGTGCCAGCAGCCAAGCCCTTCGGACTGAGTATGGCTACACCTTC. The chain recombines TRBV4-2 with TRBJ1-2; the D is unclear. The CDR3 covers 15 residues. V was clipped by 1 base and J by 5 bases, with 14 bases between them. Germline CDR1 and CDR2: LGHNA and YNFKEQ.

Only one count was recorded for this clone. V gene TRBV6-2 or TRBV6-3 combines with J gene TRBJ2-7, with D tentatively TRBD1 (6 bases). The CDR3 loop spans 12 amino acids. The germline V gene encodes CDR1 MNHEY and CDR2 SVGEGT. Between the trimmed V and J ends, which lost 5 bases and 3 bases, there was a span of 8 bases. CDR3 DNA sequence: TGTGCCAGCAGTCAGGACAGCTACGAGCAGTACTTC. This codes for CASSQDSYEQYF.

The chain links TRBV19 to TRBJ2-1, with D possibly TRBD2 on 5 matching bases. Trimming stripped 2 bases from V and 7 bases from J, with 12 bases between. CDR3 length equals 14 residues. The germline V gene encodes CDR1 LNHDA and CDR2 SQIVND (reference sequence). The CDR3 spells CASSIRTGGNEQFF. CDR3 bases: TGTGCCAGTAGTATACGGACGGGCGGGAATGAGCAGTTCTTC.

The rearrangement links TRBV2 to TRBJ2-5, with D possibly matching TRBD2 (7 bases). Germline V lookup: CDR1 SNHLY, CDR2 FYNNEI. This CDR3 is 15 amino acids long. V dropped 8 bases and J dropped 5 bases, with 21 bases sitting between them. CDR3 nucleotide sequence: TGTGCCAGCTGGGGTTCTAGCGAGGGGGGGGAGACCCAGTACTTC. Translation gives CASWGSSEGGETQYF.

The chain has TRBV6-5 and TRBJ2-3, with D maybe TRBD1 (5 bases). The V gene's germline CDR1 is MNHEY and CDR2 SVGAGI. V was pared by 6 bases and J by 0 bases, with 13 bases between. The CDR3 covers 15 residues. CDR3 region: CASSLDSTSTDTQYF. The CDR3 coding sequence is TGTGCCAGCAGCCTCGACAGTACTAGCACAGATACGCAGTATTTT.

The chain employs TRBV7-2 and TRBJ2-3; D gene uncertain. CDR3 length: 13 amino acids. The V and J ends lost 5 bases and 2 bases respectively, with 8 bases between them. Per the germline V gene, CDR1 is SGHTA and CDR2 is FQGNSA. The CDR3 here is CASSPYNTDTQYF. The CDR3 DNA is TGTGCCAGCAGCCCTTACAACACAGATACGCAGTATTTT. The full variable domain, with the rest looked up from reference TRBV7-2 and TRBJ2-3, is GAGVSQSPSNKVTEKGKDVELRCDPISGHTALYWYRQSLGQGLEFLIYFQGNSAPDKSGLPSDRFSAERTGGSVSTLTIQRTQQEDSAVYLCASSPYNTDTQYFGPGTRLTVL.

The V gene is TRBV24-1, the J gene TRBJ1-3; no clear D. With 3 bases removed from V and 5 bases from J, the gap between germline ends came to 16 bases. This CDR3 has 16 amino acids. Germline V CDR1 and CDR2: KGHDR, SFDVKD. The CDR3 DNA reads TGTGCCACCAGTGATAAAGACGGGGATCCGCGAAACACCATATATTTT. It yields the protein CATSDKDGDPRNTIYF.

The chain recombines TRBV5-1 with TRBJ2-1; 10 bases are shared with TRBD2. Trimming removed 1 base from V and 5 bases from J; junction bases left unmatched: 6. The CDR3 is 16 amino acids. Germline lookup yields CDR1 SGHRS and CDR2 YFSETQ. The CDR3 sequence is CASSLLLAGANNEQFF. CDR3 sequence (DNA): TGCGCCAGCAGCTTGCTGCTAGCGGGGGCCAACAATGAGCAGTTCTTC.

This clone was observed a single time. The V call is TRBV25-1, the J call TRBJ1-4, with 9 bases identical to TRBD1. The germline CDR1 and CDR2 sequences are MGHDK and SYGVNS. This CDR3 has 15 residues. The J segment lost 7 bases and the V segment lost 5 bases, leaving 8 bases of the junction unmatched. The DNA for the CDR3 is TGTGCCAGCAGTCCCAGGACAGGGGTTGGTGAAAAACTGTTTTTT. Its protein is CASSPRTGVGEKLFF. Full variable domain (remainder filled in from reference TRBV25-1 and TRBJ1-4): EADIYQTPRYLVIGTGKKITLECSQTMGHDKMYWYQQDPGMELHLIHYSYGVNSTEKGDLSSESTVSRIRTEHFPLTLESARPSHTSQYLCASSPRTGVGEKLFFGSGTQLSVL.

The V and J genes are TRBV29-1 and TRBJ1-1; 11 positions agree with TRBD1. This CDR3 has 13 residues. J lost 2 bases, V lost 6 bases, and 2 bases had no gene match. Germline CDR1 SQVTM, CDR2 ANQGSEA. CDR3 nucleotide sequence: TGCAGCGTGGGACAGGGGGGTAACACTGAAGCTTTCTTT. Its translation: CSVGQGGNTEAFF.

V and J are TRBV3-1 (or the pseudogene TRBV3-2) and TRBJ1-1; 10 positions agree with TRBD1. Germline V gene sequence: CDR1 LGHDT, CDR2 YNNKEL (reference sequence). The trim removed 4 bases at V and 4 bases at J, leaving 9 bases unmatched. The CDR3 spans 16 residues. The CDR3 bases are TGTGCCAGCAGCCCCGGGACAGGGGATGTCGGCACTGAAGCTTTCTTT. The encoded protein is CASSPGTGDVGTEAFF.

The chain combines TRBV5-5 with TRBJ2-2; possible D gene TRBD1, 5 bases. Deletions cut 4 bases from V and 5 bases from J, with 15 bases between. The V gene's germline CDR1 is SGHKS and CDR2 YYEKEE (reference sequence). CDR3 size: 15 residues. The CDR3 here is CASSPMTVHTGELFF. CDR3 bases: TGTGCCAGCAGCCCGATGACAGTCCATACCGGGGAGCTGTTTTTT.